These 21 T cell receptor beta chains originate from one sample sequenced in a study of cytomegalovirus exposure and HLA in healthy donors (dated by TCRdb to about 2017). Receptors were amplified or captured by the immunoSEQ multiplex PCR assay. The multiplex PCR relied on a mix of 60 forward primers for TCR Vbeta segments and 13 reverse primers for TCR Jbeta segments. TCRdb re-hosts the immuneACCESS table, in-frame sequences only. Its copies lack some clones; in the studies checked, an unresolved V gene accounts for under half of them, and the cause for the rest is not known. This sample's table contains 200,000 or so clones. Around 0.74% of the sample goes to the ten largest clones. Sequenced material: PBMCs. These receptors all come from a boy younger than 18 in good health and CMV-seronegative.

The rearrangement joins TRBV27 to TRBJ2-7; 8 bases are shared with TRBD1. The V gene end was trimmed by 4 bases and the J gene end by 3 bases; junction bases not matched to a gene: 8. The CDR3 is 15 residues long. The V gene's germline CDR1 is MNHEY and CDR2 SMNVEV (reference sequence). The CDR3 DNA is TGTGCCAGCAGTTCCCCGAGGACAGGGCGCTACGAGCAGTACTTC. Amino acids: CASSSPRTGRYEQYF.

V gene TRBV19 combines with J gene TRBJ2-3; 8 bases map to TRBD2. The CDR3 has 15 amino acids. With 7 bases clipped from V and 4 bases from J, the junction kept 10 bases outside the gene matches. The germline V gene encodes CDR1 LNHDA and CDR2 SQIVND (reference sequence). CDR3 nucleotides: TGTGCCAGTAAGATTGTGGTCGGGGGGGCAGATACGCAGTATTTT. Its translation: CASKIVVGGADTQYF.

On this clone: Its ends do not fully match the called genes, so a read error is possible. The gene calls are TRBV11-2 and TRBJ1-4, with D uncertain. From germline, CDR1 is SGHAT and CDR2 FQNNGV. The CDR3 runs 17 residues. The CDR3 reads CASSSIRTRRSNEKPFF. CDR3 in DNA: TGTGCCAGCAGCTCGATTCGGACCAGGAGGTCTAATGAAAAACCGTTTTTT.

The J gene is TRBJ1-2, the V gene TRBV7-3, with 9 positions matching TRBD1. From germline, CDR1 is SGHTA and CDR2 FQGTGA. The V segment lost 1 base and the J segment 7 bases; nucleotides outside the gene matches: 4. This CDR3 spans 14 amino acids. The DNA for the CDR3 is TGTGCCAGCAGCTTAATGGGACAGGGAGGTGGCTACACCTTC. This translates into CASSLMGQGGGYTF.

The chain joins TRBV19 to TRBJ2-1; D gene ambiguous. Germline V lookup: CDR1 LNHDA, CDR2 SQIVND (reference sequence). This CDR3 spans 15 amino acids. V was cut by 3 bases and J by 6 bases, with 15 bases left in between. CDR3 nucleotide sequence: TGTGCCAGTAGTATTGACACAGTTTCCCGCAATGAGCAGTTCTTC. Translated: CASSIDTVSRNEQFF.

For the CDR3, the DNA is TGCGCCAGCAGCTTGGCCGGGGGCACAGATACGCAGTATTTT. Protein product: CASSLAGGTDTQYF. V usage is TRBV5-1 and J usage is TRBJ2-3, with D maybe TRBD2 (5 bases). Germline V lookup: CDR1 SGHRS, CDR2 YFSETQ. The CDR3 extends over 14 amino acids. V was shortened by 0 bases and J by 1 base, with 6 bases between the two germline ends. The variable domain in full, completed from reference TRBV5-1 and TRBJ2-3, reads KAGVTQTPRYLIKTRGQQVTLSCSPISGHRSVSWYQQTPGQGLQFLFEYFSETQRNKGNFPGRFSGRQFSNSRSEMNVSTLELGDSALYLCASSLAGGTDTQYFGPGTRLTVL.

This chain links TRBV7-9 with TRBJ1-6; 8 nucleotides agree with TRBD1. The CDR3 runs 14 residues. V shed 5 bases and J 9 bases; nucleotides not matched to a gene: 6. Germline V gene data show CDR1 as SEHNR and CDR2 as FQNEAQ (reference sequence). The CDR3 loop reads CASSPDRESSPLHF. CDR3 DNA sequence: TGTGCCAGCAGCCCGGACAGGGAAAGTTCACCCCTCCACTTT.

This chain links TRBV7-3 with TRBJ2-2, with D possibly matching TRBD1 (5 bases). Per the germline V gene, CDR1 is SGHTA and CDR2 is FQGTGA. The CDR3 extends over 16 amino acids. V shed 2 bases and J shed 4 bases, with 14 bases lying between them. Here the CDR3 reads CASSLLAGLATGELFF. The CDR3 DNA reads TGTGCCAGCAGCTTATTGGCAGGGCTTGCCACCGGGGAGCTGTTTTTT.

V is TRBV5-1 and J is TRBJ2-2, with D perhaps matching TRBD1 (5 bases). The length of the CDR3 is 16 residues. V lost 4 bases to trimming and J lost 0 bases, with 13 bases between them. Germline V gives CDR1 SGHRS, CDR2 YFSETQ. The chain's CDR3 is CASSDGHSTNTGELFF. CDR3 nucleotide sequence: TGCGCCAGCAGCGATGGACACTCAACGAACACCGGGGAGCTGTTTTTT.

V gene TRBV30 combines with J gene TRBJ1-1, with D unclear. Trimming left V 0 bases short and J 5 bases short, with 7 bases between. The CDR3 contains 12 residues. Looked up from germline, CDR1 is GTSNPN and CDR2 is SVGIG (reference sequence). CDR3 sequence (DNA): TGTGCCTGGAGTGTAGGAGTTACTGAAGCTTTCTTT. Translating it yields CAWSVGVTEAFF.

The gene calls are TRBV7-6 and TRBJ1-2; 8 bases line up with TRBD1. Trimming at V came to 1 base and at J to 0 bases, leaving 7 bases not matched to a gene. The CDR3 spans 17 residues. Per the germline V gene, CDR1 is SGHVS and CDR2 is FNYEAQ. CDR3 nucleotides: TGTGCCAGCAGCTTAGTATACAGGGGGTCCTCTAACTATGGCTACACCTTC. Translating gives CASSLVYRGSSNYGYTF.

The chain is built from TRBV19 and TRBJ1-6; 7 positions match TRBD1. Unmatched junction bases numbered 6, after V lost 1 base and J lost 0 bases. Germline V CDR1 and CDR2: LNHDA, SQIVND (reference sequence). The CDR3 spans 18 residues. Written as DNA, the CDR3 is TGTGCCAGTAGTATAGCAGCGACAGGGAGCTCCTATAATTCACCCCTCCACTTT. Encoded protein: CASSIAATGSSYNSPLHF.

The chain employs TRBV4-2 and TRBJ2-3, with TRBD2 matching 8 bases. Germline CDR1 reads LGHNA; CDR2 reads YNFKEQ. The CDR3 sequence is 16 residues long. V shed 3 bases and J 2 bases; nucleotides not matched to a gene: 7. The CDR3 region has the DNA TGTGCCAGCAGCCAGGCCGCAGCGGGGGCCACAGATACGCAGTATTTT. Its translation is CASSQAAAGATDTQYF.

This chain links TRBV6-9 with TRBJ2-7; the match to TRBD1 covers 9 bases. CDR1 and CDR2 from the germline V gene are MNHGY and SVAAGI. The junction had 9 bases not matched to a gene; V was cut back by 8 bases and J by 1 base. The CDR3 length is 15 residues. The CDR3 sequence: CASRDRDVFSYEQYF. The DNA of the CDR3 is TGTGCCAGCCGGGACAGGGACGTCTTTTCCTACGAGCAGTACTTC.

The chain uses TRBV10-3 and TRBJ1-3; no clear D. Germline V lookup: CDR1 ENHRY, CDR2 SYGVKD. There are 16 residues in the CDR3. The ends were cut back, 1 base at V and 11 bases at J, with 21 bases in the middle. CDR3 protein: CAISEFLGGKGESIYF. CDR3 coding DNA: TGTGCCATCAGTGAGTTCCTGGGTGGAAAGGGAGAATCCATATATTTT.

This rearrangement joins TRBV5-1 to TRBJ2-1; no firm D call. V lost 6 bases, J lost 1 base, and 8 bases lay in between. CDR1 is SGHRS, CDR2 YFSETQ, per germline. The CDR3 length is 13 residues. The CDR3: CASMTSSYNEQFF. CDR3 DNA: TGCGCCAGCATGACATCATCCTACAATGAGCAGTTCTTC.

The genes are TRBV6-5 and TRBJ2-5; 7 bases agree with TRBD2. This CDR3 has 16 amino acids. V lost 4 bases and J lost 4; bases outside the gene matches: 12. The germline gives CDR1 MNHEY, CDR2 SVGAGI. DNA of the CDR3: TGTGCCAGCAGTTCAAGGGGAGGGCTCACGGGAGAGACCCAGTACTTC. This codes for CASSSRGGLTGETQYF.

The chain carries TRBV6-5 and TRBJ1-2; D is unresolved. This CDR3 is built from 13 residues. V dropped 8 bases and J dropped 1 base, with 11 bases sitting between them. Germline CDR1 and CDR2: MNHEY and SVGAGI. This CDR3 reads CASRKTHNYGYTF. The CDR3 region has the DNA TGTGCCAGCCGGAAGACACATAACTATGGCTACACCTTC.

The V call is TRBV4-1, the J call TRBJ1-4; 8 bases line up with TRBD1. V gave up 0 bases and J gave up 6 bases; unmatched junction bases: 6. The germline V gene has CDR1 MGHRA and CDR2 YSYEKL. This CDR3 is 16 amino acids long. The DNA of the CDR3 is TGCGCCAGCAGCCAAGAGACAGGGGTTGGGTATGAAAAACTGTTTTTT. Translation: CASSQETGVGYEKLFF.

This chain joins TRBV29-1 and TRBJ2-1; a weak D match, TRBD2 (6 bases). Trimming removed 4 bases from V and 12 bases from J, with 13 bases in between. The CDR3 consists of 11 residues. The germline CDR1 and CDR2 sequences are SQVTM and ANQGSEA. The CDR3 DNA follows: TGCAGCGTTGCCGGGGGTAGCGGGCAGTTCTTC. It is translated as CSVAGGSGQFF.

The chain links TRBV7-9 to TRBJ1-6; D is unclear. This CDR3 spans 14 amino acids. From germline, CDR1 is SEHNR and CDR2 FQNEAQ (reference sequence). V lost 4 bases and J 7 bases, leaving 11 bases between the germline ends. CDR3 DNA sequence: TGTGCCAGCAGCTGGGAGGCGGGAAATTCACCCCTCCACTTT. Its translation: CASSWEAGNSPLHF.